A selection of T cell receptor beta chains follows, all from one sample in a study of blood T cell repertoires in COVID-19. Only in-frame clones appear in the TCRdb table, and some are missing; sequencing was by immunoSEQ multiplex PCR. The table includes under 250,000 clones, roughly 80% detected once. Sequenced material: peripheral blood. Receptors originate from a woman older than 75 with acute or convalescent COVID-19. The CDR3 runs from the conserved cysteine through the conserved F or W.

j_call v_call cdr3_aa
TRBJ1-1 TRBV18 CASSSGGISGNTEAFF
TRBJ2-4 TRBV19 CASSIATGSRGENIQYF
TRBJ1-1 TRBV4-2 CASSPYNGVRDTEAFF
TRBJ1-2 TRBV6-1 CASSGPRRPTGGAGTYTF
TRBJ2-3 TRBV9 CASSVVTTGTTDTQYF
TRBJ1-1 TRBV10-3 CAISLDTISEAFF
TRBJ1-4 TRBV25-1 CASSEFGGGSEKLFF
TRBJ2-1 TRBV2 CASSESRGTGYNEQFF
TRBJ1-5 TRBV6-5 CASSGRGPNQPQHF
TRBJ1-1 TRBV9 CASSVGGGRTNTEAFF